The following is a TCR beta chain sequence with its context. Libraries were prepared by immunoSEQ multiplex PCR; TCRdb keeps only in-frame clonotypes and omits some of them. The profile shows 120,000 to 150,000 clones, 75% to 95% of them singletons. V gave up 6 bases and J gave up 8 bases, with 10 bases separating them. The CDR3 length is 12 residues. This sample was included in a study of control samples from healthy donors and cancer patients. This TCR derives from a man younger than 40 in good health. Sequenced sample: blood. The chain is built from TRBV12-3 or TRBV12-4 and TRBJ1-4; D may be TRBD1 (5 bases). In DNA, the CDR3 is TGTGCCAGCAGGGGGGACGGCGAAAAACTGTTTTTT. It encodes CASRGDGEKLFF.